This section outlines one T cell receptor (beta chain) sequence together with its context. Its specificity is unknown. This sample is drawn from a study of identical twins. Whole-study results and caveats: A lower insertion count was a feature of abundant cord blood beta clonotypes, with no such feature in memory repertoires. Twins' excess sharing was less marked for out-of-frame beta sequences.

Template switching introduced a universal primer site, and the cDNA bore unique molecular identifiers. MiXCR, applied by TCRdb to the 5' RACE reads, yields one record per CDR3 protein. Here the sample spans 300,000 to 400,000 distinct CDR3 sequences, roughly an eighth being singletons. Unmatched junction bases numbered 11, after V lost 4 bases and J lost 1 base. Germline V gene lookup returns CDR1 SGHNT and CDR2 YENEEA. The CDR3 runs to 17 residues. These data also featured in a second study, about yellow fever vaccine responses in identical twins.

The gene calls are TRBV11-3 and TRBJ2-5, with TRBD2 matching 8 bases. The sequenced sample consisted of CD8+ T cells sorted from blood. The TCR comes from a woman aged 18 to 35 in good health. Here the CDR3 reads CASSYGGLAGFQETQYF. The CDR3 bases are TGTGCCAGCAGCTACGGTGGGCTAGCGGGTTTCCAAGAGACCCAGTACTTC. Drawing the rest from reference TRBV11-3 and TRBJ2-5, the complete variable domain is EAGVVQSPRYKIIEKKQPVAFWCNPISGHNTLYWYLQNLGQGPELLIRYENEEAVDDSQLPKDRFSAERLKGVDSTLKIQPAELGDSAVYLCASSYGGLAGFQETQYFGPGTRLLVL.